This T cell receptor (beta chain) was identified during a study of blood T cell repertoires in COVID-19. At the level of the study: COVID-19 samples from acute and convalescent phases originated in the United States, Italy and Spain. T cells, B-cell-depleted T cells, or PBMCs provided the cDNA or gDNA that served as material.

Assay used: immunoSEQ multiplex PCR; TCRdb lists only in-frame clones, some missing. The table has roughly 150,000 clones, around four fifths seen once; the top ten hold roughly 2.7%. The V and J ends lost 6 bases and 2 bases respectively, with 11 bases between them. The CDR3 is 14 amino acids. The germline V gene encodes CDR1 MNHEY and CDR2 SVGAGI. The table lists this clone with a count of one. Sequences were obtained from peripheral blood. The chain carries TRBV6-5 and TRBJ1-5; D is uncertain. The source is a woman of 80 years or more with COVID-19, enrolled during active disease. The CDR3 coding sequence is TGTGCCAGCAGGCCCATCCAGGGCAATCAGCCCCAGCATTTT. Its translation is CASRPIQGNQPQHF.